Given below is one TCR beta chain in context. Recovered Cohort 3 donors showed two negative PCRs, clearance, or symptom resolution. Sequencing was performed with immunoSEQ multiplex PCR; in TCRdb, only in-frame clones are kept and a portion is missing. The sample carries about 350,000 clones, approximately 89% recorded once. The data were taken from a study of blood T cell repertoires in COVID-19. Whole-study context: Specimens from acute and convalescent COVID-19 originated in the United States, Italy and Spain.

The length of the CDR3 is 15 residues. J was trimmed by 5 bases and V by 5 bases; bases with no gene match: 9. The V gene's germline CDR1 is SGHAT and CDR2 FQNNGV. The chain carries TRBV11-2 and TRBJ2-7, with 10 bases fitting TRBD2. This clonotype was sampled from a woman aged 30 to 39 who had recovered from COVID-19. The source material was PBMCs or T cells enriched from blood (not recorded which). The DNA for the CDR3 is TGTGCCAGCAGCGTTATAGCGGGGGGATTCCACGAGCAGTACTTC. Translation gives CASSVIAGGFHEQYF.